This T cell receptor (beta chain) was identified during a study of shared clonotypes between healthy human individuals. Study-level results: Naive subsets generally had larger estimated richness than memory subsets. The study's rarefaction showed incomplete sorted-subset sequencing despite large depth.

Worth noting for this clone: Antigen: not known.

Germline CDR1 SGHTA, CDR2 FQGNSA. V lost 5 bases, J lost 7 bases, and 14 bases lay in between. CDR3 length: 13 amino acids. The table came from immunoSEQ multiplex PCR; TCRdb's copy has only in-frame clones and leaves some out. The sample holds under 2,500,000 clones; 90% to 97% are singletons and the top ten take more than 0.1%. Specimen: naive CD4+ T cells sorted from blood. The sample's subset: CD45RA+ positively selected. J is TRBJ1-1 and V is TRBV7-2; D remains unclear. The clonotype originates from a man between 18 and 29 years old in good health. The CDR3 reads CASSNLEGHEAFF. In DNA form, the CDR3 reads TGTGCCAGCAGCAACCTTGAAGGCCATGAAGCTTTCTTT.